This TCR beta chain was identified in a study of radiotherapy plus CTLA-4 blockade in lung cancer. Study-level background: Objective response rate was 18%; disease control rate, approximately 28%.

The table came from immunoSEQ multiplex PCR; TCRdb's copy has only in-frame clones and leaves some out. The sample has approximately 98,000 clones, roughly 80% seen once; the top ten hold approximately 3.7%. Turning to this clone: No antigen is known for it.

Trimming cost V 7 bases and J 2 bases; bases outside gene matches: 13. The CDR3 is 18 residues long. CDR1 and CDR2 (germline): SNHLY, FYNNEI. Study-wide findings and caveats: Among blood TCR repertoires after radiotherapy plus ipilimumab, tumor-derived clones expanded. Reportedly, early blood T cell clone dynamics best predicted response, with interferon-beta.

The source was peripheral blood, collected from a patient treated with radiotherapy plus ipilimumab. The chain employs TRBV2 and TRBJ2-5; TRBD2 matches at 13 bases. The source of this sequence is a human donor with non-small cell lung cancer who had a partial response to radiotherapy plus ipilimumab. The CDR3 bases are TGTGCCAGCAAGTGGGGAGGGACTAGCGGGGCCCGACAAGAGACCCAGTACTTC. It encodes CASKWGGTSGARQETQYF.